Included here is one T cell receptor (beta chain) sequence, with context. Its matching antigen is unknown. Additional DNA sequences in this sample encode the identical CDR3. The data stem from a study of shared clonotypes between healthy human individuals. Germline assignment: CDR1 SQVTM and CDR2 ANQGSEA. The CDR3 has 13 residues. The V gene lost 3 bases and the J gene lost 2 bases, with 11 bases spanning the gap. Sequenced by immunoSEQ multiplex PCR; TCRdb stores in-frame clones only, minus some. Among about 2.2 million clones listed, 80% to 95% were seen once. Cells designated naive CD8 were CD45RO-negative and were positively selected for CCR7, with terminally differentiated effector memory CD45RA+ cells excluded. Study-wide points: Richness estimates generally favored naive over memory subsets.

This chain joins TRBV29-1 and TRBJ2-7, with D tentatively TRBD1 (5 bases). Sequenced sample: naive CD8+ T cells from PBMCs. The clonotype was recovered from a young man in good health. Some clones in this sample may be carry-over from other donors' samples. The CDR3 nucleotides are TGCAGCGTTGAGTTGGGGCAGCCCTACGAGCAGTACTTC. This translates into CSVELGQPYEQYF.